This T cell receptor beta chain was obtained from a study of T cells after posttransplantation cyclophosphamide. Whole-study findings and limits: Blood and skin or GI T cell repertoires showed limited TRB overlap. TRB clonality was highly associated with recipient CMV seropositivity and reactivation.

This clone was found many times. Its antigen is not identified. Repertoires were generated with immunoSEQ multiplex PCR, while TCRdb's copy carries only in-frame clones and drops some. This sample carries 30,000 to 50,000 clones, none of them present only once. The related graft donor's blood sample was taken on the day of bone marrow donation. Sequenced input: PBMCs. This TCR was sampled from a woman in her forties or fifties in good health and a related stem cell transplant donor.

The CDR3 bases are TGCGCCAGCAGCTTGTTAGGGACTAGCGGGGGGGCGACAGATACGCAGTATTTT. It encodes CASSLLGTSGGATDTQYF. This chain connects TRBV5-1 to TRBJ2-3; 16 nucleotides align to TRBD2. After removal of 1 base from V and 3 bases from J, the junction contained 5 bases not matched to a gene. Germline values: CDR1 SGHRS, CDR2 YFSETQ. This CDR3 spans 18 amino acids.